The next 15 T cell receptor beta chains were all read from a single sample in a study of radiation and T cells in renal cell carcinoma. Time point denoted: blood 4 weeks post-SBRT, at nephrectomy. Treatment in this sample: 15 Gy SBRT to primary tumor, nephrectomy 4 weeks later. Profiling relied on immunoSEQ multiplex PCR, and the TCRdb table lists in-frame clones only, not all of them. The sample records approximately 86,000 clones, around 85% being singletons. Sequenced material: blood, taken from a patient whose treatment included radiotherapy and nephrectomy. The source is a man in his fifties with renal cell carcinoma.

The rearrangement uses TRBV6-5 and TRBJ1-1; TRBD1 agrees at 7 bases. V lost 4 bases to trimming and J lost 0 bases; unmatched junction nucleotides: 8. CDR1 and CDR2 from the germline V gene are MNHEY and SVGAGI. The CDR3 runs 16 residues. As DNA, the CDR3 is TGTGCCAGCAGTTGGGCGACAGGGCCCCTGAACACTGAAGCTTTCTTT. It is translated as CASSWATGPLNTEAFF.

The J gene is TRBJ1-5, the V gene TRBV27, with 9 bases identical to TRBD1. The CDR3 has 15 residues. The V segment lost 5 bases and the J segment 3 bases; nucleotides outside the gene matches: 5. Per the germline V gene, CDR1 is MNHEY and CDR2 is SMNVEV (reference sequence). The CDR3 region is CASSVRTGANQPQHF. CDR3 nucleotides: TGTGCCAGCAGTGTACGGACAGGGGCCAATCAGCCCCAGCATTTT.

V usage is TRBV6-1 and J usage is TRBJ1-5; D not resolved. V lost 1 base and J lost 0, with 4 bases in between. The CDR3 has 14 amino acids. Germline V gene lookup returns CDR1 MNHNS and CDR2 SASEGT. The DNA for the CDR3 is TGTGCCAGCAGTGAAGTCTATAGCAATCAGCCCCAGCATTTT. It is translated as CASSEVYSNQPQHF.

In this sample, this clone turned up once. The chain uses TRBV10-1 and TRBJ2-1; 10 bases align to TRBD2. Germline CDR1 and CDR2: WNHNN and SYGVQD (reference sequence). V trimming: 6 bases; J trimming: 9 bases; junction bases outside the gene matches: 8. The CDR3 totals 14 residues. CDR3 bases: TGCGCCAGCAGCAAGCGGGAGGGCCTGGGTGAGCAGTTCTTC. It codes for CASSKREGLGEQFF.

A few counts support this clone. This CDR3 reads CASSLGQGASQETQYF. The CDR3 nucleotides are TGTGCCAGCAGCTTGGGGCAGGGGGCCTCCCAAGAGACCCAGTACTTC. The chain couples TRBV5-5 to TRBJ2-5; 8 positions match TRBD1. The CDR3 sequence is 16 residues long. Germline V gene data show CDR1 as SGHKS and CDR2 as YYEKEE (reference sequence). V trimming: 0 bases; J trimming: 1 base; junction bases outside the gene matches: 5. The complete variable domain, with remaining parts taken from reference TRBV5-5 and TRBJ2-5, reads DAGVTQSPTHLIKTRGQQVTLRCSPISGHKSVSWYQQVLGQGPQFIFQYYEKEERGRGNFPDRFSARQFPNYSSELNVNALLLGDSALYLCASSLGQGASQETQYFGPGTRLLVL.

This chain joins TRBV19 and TRBJ1-5; 7 nucleotides match TRBD1. Germline CDR1 LNHDA, CDR2 SQIVND (reference sequence). The CDR3 totals 16 residues. Unmatched junction bases numbered 5, after V lost 3 bases and J lost 0 bases. DNA of the CDR3: TGTGCCAGTAGTATTTGGGACAGCTATAGCAATCAGCCCCAGCATTTT. This translates into CASSIWDSYSNQPQHF.

The chain uses TRBV5-1 and TRBJ1-2; no reliable D call. V was shortened by 2 bases and J by 0 bases, with 8 bases between the two germline ends. The CDR3 runs to 14 residues. Germline V gives CDR1 SGHRS, CDR2 YFSETQ. The chain's CDR3 is CASSFNPANYGYTF. CDR3 in DNA: TGCGCCAGCAGCTTCAATCCAGCTAACTATGGCTACACCTTC.

The chain links TRBV25-1 to TRBJ2-3; tentative D call: TRBD2 (6 bases). The CDR3 consists of 14 residues. The V end lost 5 bases, the J end lost 3 bases, and 12 bases lay between the germline ends. Germline loops: CDR1 MGHDK, CDR2 SYGVNS. DNA for the CDR3: TGTGCCAGCAGTTCGGGAGCGGTAACAGATACGCAGTATTTT. Translating gives CASSSGAVTDTQYF.

The rearrangement uses TRBV10-3 and TRBJ1-1; 8 bases are a match to TRBD1. This CDR3 spans 14 amino acids. The V gene end was trimmed by 6 bases and the J gene end by 1 base; junction bases not matched to a gene: 4. Germline V lookup: CDR1 ENHRY, CDR2 SYGVKD. CDR3 sequence reads: CAIRLGQANTEAFF. In DNA, the CDR3 is TGTGCCATCAGACTGGGACAGGCGAACACTGAAGCTTTCTTT.

The chain combines TRBV6-4 with TRBJ2-1; D is uncertain. CDR1 and CDR2 from the germline V gene are MRHNA and SNTAGT. V was clipped by 6 bases and J by 4 bases, with 7 bases between them. There are 12 residues in the CDR3. The CDR3 DNA is TGTGCCAGCAGCGACGGATACAATGAGCAGTTCTTC. Amino acid sequence: CASSDGYNEQFF.

The chain joins TRBV18 to TRBJ1-1; no reliable D call. V lost 3 bases to trimming and J lost 5 bases, with 13 bases between them. The germline CDR1 and CDR2 sequences are KGHSH and LQKENI. This CDR3 is built from 14 residues. The CDR3 spells CASSPGEGFTEAFF. The CDR3 DNA reads TGTGCCAGCTCACCCGGCGAGGGATTTACTGAAGCTTTCTTT.

This chain links TRBV5-5 with TRBJ2-7; a possible D gene is TRBD1 (5 bases). Per germline, CDR1 SGHKS and CDR2 YYEKEE (reference sequence). CDR3 length: 13 residues. The V end was cut by 6 bases, the J end by 6 bases, with 16 bases between. CDR3 in amino acids: CASTTRAPVEQYF. Here the CDR3 DNA reads TGTGCCAGCACCACCAGGGCTCCGGTCGAGCAGTACTTC.

The rearrangement joins TRBV7-2 to TRBJ2-1; perhaps TRBD2 as D (5 bases). The V gene lost 0 bases and the J gene lost 13 bases, with 16 bases spanning the gap. CDR1 and CDR2 from the germline V gene are SGHTA and FQGNSA. The CDR3 covers 14 residues. DNA for the CDR3: TGTGCCAGCAGCTTAGCGTCAAACTCCCTAGCCCAGTTCTTC. Residues: CASSLASNSLAQFF.

This clone was observed a handful of times. This rearrangement joins TRBV28 to TRBJ1-1; tentative D call: TRBD1 (6 bases). Germline V gene sequence: CDR1 MDHEN, CDR2 SYDVKM. The V end was cut by 5 bases, the J end by 5 bases, with 9 bases between. This CDR3 has 12 amino acids. The CDR3 here is CASSITGTEAFF. The DNA of the CDR3 is TGTGCCAGCAGTATTACAGGGACTGAAGCTTTCTTT.

The chain is built from TRBV10-3 and TRBJ2-2; D may match TRBD1 or TRBD2 (5 bases each). The V gene's germline CDR1 is ENHRY and CDR2 SYGVKD. The V and J ends lost 7 bases and 7 bases respectively, with 16 bases between them. The CDR3 sequence is 14 residues long. This CDR3 is CAITGERGGGELFF. The CDR3 bases are TGTGCCATCACTGGCGAGCGTGGGGGCGGGGAGCTGTTTTTT.